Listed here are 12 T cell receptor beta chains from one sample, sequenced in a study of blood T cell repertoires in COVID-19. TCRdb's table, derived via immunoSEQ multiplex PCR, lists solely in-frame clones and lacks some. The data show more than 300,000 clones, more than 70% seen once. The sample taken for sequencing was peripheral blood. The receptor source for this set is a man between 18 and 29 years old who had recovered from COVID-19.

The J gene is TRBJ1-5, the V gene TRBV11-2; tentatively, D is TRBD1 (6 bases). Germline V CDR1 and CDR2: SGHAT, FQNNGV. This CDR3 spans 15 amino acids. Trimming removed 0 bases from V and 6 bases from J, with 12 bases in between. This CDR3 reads CASSLDPTGGQPQHF. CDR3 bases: TGTGCCAGCAGCTTAGATCCGACAGGAGGTCAGCCCCAGCATTTT.

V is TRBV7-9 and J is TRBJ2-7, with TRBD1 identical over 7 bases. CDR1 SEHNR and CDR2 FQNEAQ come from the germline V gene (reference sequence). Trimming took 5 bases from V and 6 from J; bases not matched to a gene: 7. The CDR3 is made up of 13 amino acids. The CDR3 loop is CASSPWTGTEQYF. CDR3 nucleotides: TGTGCCAGCAGCCCTTGGACAGGAACCGAGCAGTACTTC.

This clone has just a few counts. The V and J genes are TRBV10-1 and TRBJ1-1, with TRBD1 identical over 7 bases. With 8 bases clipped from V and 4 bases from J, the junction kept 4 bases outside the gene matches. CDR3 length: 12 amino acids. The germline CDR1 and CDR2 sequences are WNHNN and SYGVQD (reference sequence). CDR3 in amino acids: CASGPGGTEAFF. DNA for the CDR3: TGCGCCAGCGGACCAGGGGGCACTGAAGCTTTCTTT.

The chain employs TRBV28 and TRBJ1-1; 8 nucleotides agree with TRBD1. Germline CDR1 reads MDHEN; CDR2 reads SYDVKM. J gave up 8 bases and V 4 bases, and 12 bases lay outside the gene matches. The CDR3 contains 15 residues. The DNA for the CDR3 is TGTGCCAGCAGTTCCGCAGGGGGCAGTGCCCCAGAAGCTTTCTTT. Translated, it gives CASSSAGGSAPEAFF.

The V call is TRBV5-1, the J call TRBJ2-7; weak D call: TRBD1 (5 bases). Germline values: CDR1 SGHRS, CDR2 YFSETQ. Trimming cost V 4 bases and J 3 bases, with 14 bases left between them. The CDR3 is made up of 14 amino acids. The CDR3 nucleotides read TGCGCCAGCAGCAGGGGCGAGTTAAGCTACGAGCAGTACTTC. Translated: CASSRGELSYEQYF. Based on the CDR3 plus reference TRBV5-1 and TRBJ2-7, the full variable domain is KAGVTQTPRYLIKTRGQQVTLSCSPISGHRSVSWYQQTPGQGLQFLFEYFSETQRNKGNFPGRFSGRQFSNSRSEMNVSTLELGDSALYLCASSRGELSYEQYFGPGTRLTVT.

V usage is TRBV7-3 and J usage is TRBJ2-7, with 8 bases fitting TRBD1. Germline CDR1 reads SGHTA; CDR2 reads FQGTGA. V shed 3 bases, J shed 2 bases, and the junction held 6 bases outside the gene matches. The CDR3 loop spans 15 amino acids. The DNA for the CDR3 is TGTGCCAGCAGCTTTGGACAGGGCCCCCCCTACGAGCAGTACTTC. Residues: CASSFGQGPPYEQYF.

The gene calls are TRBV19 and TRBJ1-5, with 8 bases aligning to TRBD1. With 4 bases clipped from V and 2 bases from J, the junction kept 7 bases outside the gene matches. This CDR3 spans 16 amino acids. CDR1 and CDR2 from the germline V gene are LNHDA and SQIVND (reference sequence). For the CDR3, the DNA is TGTGCCAGTAGTACGCTAAAGGGACAGGGCAATCAGCCCCAGCATTTT. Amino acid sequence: CASSTLKGQGNQPQHF.

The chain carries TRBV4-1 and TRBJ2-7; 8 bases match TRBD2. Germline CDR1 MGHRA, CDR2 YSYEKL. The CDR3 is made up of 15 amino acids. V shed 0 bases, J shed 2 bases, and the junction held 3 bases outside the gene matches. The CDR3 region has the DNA TGCGCCAGCAGCCAAGATGCGGGAGGACCCTACGAGCAGTACTTC. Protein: CASSQDAGGPYEQYF.

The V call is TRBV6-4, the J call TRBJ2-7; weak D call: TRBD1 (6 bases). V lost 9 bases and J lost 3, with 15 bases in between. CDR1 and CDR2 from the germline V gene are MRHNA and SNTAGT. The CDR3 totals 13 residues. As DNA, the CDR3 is TGTGCCAGTGATACAGGGTCGGGCTACGAGCAGTACTTC. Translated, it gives CASDTGSGYEQYF.

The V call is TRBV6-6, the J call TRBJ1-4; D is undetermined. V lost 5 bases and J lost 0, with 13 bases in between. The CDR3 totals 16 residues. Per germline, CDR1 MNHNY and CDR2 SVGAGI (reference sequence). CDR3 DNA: TGTGCCAGCAGTCGAACAGCCAGTGCAACTAATGAAAAACTGTTTTTT. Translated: CASSRTASATNEKLFF.

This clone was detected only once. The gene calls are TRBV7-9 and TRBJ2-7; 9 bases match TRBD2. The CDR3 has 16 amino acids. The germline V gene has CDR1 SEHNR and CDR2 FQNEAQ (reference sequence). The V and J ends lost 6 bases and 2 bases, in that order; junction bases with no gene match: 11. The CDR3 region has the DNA TGTGCCAGCAGTTTGCGGGGGGGCTGGCAGACCTACGAGCAGTACTTC. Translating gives CASSLRGGWQTYEQYF.

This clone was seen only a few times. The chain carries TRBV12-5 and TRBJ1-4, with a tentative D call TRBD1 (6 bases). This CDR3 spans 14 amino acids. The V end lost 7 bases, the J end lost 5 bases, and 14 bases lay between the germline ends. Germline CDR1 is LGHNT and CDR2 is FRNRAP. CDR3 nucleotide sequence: TGTGCTAGTGCCCTGGGACATGGGAATGAAAAACTGTTTTTT. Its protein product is CASALGHGNEKLFF.